This passage covers 10 T cell receptor beta chains from one sample sequenced in a study of shared T cell receptors in the human thymus. Using immunoSEQ multiplex PCR, the repertoire was profiled, and TCRdb retains in-frame clones only, with some absent. The sample has more than 300,000 clones, around 93% seen once. Sequencing was carried out using thymocytes. The receptors here all came from a human donor.

The V gene is TRBV15, the J gene TRBJ2-1; unclear D gene. The CDR3 length is 15 residues. CDR1 LNHNV and CDR2 YYDKDF come from the germline V gene (reference sequence). V gave up 1 base and J gave up 5 bases, with 12 bases separating them. The chain's CDR3 is CATSRGRTSNNEQFF. The CDR3 DNA follows: TGTGCCACCAGCAGAGGCCGCACCTCAAACAATGAGCAGTTCTTC.

The chain links TRBV30 to TRBJ1-2; no clear D gene. The V and J ends lost 1 base and 8 bases respectively, with 14 bases between them. Germline V gives CDR1 GTSNPN, CDR2 SVGIG (reference sequence). The length of the CDR3 is 13 residues. The CDR3 region is CAWSEAYPGGYTF. CDR3 nucleotide sequence: TGTGCCTGGAGTGAAGCATATCCGGGGGGCTACACCTTC.

V is TRBV7-9 and J is TRBJ2-1; 7 bases fit TRBD2. Germline CDR1 reads SEHNR; CDR2 reads FQNEAQ (reference sequence). CDR3 length equals 16 residues. After removal of 1 base from V and 9 bases from J, the junction contained 12 bases not matched to a gene. The CDR3 protein is CASSLEYSREDGEQFF. In nucleotides, the CDR3 is TGTGCCAGCAGCTTAGAGTATTCCCGGGAGGATGGTGAGCAGTTCTTC.

The V call is TRBV6-1, the J call TRBJ2-2; D might be TRBD1 (6 bases). CDR1 MNHNS and CDR2 SASEGT come from the germline V gene. The CDR3 totals 13 residues. The V end lost 6 bases, the J end lost 7 bases, and 12 bases lay between the germline ends. The CDR3 protein is CASSGTGRGELFF. DNA for the CDR3: TGTGCCAGCAGCGGTACAGGGCGCGGGGAGCTGTTTTTT.

V is TRBV19 and J is TRBJ2-7; D is tentatively TRBD1 or TRBD2 (6 bases each). This CDR3 contains 14 residues. CDR1 LNHDA and CDR2 SQIVND come from the germline V gene (reference sequence). Trimming took 5 bases from V and 3 from J, leaving 14 bases between them. The CDR3 sequence: CASSEGGSGYEQYF. The CDR3 bases are TGTGCCAGTAGTGAGGGGGGATCGGGCTACGAGCAGTACTTC.

The rearrangement uses TRBV9 and TRBJ1-2, with TRBD1 as a possible D gene (5 bases). This CDR3 is built from 17 residues. From germline, CDR1 is SGDLS and CDR2 YYNGEE. V gave up 0 bases and J gave up 5 bases, with 20 bases separating them. CDR3 region: CASSVAMGPGGVYGYTF. Here the CDR3 DNA reads TGTGCCAGCAGCGTAGCTATGGGGCCTGGGGGGGTATATGGCTACACCTTC.

The CDR3 nucleotides are TGTGCCACCGCTAGGGCGGGAGTCCATGAGCAGTTCTTC. Translating it yields CATARAGVHEQFF. The rearrangement joins TRBV27 to TRBJ2-1, with 7 nucleotides matching TRBD2. V trimming: 10 bases; J trimming: 8 bases; junction bases outside the gene matches: 11. From germline, CDR1 is MNHEY and CDR2 SMNVEV (reference sequence). The CDR3 runs to 13 residues.

DNA of the CDR3: TGTGCCAGCAGAAAGGGCCCAGGGGCGCAGCCCCAGCATTTT. This sequence encodes CASRKGPGAQPQHF. The chain employs TRBV6-5 and TRBJ1-5, with TRBD1 as a possible D gene (6 bases). V was shortened by 6 bases and J by 7 bases, with 16 bases between the two germline ends. Germline V gene sequence: CDR1 MNHEY, CDR2 SVGAGI. The CDR3 totals 14 residues.

This chain links TRBV5-1 with TRBJ1-1; 7 bases agree with TRBD1. This CDR3 is built from 12 residues. Trimming cost V 7 bases and J 1 base; bases outside gene matches: 1. CDR1 SGHRS and CDR2 YFSETQ come from the germline V gene. The CDR3 protein is CASGDRNTEAFF. Written as DNA, the CDR3 is TGCGCCAGCGGGGACAGGAACACTGAAGCTTTCTTT. Drawing the rest from reference TRBV5-1 and TRBJ1-1, the complete variable domain is KAGVTQTPRYLIKTRGQQVTLSCSPISGHRSVSWYQQTPGQGLQFLFEYFSETQRNKGNFPGRFSGRQFSNSRSEMNVSTLELGDSALYLCASGDRNTEAFFGQGTRLTVV.

This chain joins TRBV19 and TRBJ2-2; D gene unclear. V lost 5 bases and J lost 4, with 14 bases in between. Germline CDR1 reads LNHDA; CDR2 reads SQIVND (reference sequence). The CDR3 spans 15 residues. CDR3 bases: TGTGCCAGTAGTGCCTGGAGAGAGTGCACCGGGGAGCTGTTTTTT. Encoded protein: CASSAWRECTGELFF. Together with reference TRBV19 and TRBJ2-2, the CDR3 gives the full variable domain: DGGITQSPKYLFRKEGQNVTLSCEQNLNHDAMYWYRQDPGQGLRLIYYSQIVNDFQKGDIAEGYSVSREKKESFPLTVTSAQKNPTAFYLCASSAWRECTGELFFGEGSRLTVL.